This T cell receptor beta chain was recovered during a study of tumor and adjacent non-tumor tissue in lung cancer. The wider study: Patients comprised over 9 adenocarcinoma, a couple of squamous cell carcinoma and 1 small cell lung cancer. The patients, approximately nine men and roughly 5 women, were about 31 to 85 with stage I to III disease. The study, taken as a whole, reports: Significantly higher TCR diversity was found in tumor than normal lung.

The library came from three nested PCR rounds adapted from ARM-PCR protocols. MiXCR, run by TCRdb on the multiplex PCR reads, gives a single entry per CDR3 protein. The table has approximately 82,000 distinct CDR3 sequences, over 65% seen once; the top ten hold almost 40%. This clonotype was recorded once. Its antigen remains unidentified. Compared with germline, one end of the junction differs, possibly owing to a read error. No cell sorting was done before RNA was extracted from the tissue. More than 3 cm separated this lung sample from the edge of the tumor. Chemotherapy-naive patients with new lung cancer underwent thoracic surgery in China, August–late 2014. The receptor was derived from a man between 70 and 80 years old with non-small cell lung cancer. Sequenced: distant non-tumor lung tissue.

As DNA, the CDR3 is TGTGCCAGCAGCTTAGGGGGTGCGGGGGCAGATAGGCAGTATTTT. Translated, it gives CASSLGGAGADRQYF. The chain carries TRBV11-2 and TRBJ2-3; possibly TRBD2 for D (7 bases). Germline loops: CDR1 SGHAT, CDR2 FQNNGV. The CDR3 sequence is 15 residues long.